This T cell receptor (beta chain) derives from a study of blood T cell repertoires in COVID-19. Study at large: Donors in the United States, Italy and Spain gave samples during acute or convalescent COVID-19. PBMCs, B-cell-depleted T cells, or T cells were the source of the cDNA or gDNA that made up the material.

Original data processing: Amplifying reference gene primers gave estimates of nucleated cell counts. The repertoire was sequenced with immunoSEQ multiplex PCR; TCRdb's copy has only in-frame clones and lacks some. V and J calls and clone size come straight from that table; D and trimming were deduced from the DNA. This table holds 85,000 to 120,000 clones, 70% to 80% found once. CDR1 is SGHAT and CDR2 is FQNNGV in the germline V gene. The CDR3 is made up of 14 amino acids. The V and J ends lost 1 base and 4 bases, in that order; junction bases with no gene match: 2. This clone was seen a handful of times.

The TCR comes from a human donor with acute or convalescent COVID-19. The donor label of this sample is uncertain. The chain is built from TRBV11-2 and TRBJ1-2; 8 positions match TRBD1. The sample consisted of peripheral blood. CDR3 region: CASSLGQGIYGYTF. CDR3 DNA sequence: TGTGCCAGCAGCTTAGGACAGGGGATCTATGGCTACACCTTC.